This T cell receptor (beta chain) was found in a study of blood T cell repertoires in COVID-19. Turning to the study itself: Samples of COVID-19 (acute and convalescent) were obtained from the United States, Italy and Spain. Sources were T cells, B-cell-depleted T cells, or PBMCs; the material itself was cDNA or gDNA.

Seattle's enrolled individuals joined amid active infection and were then monitored longitudinally. The CDR3 has 15 residues. With 6 bases clipped from V and 4 bases from J, the junction kept 7 bases outside the gene matches. The germline V gene has CDR1 MNHNY and CDR2 SVGAGI (reference sequence). Methods used by the authors: The authors estimated nucleated cell counts from reference gene primer amplification. Clones were read by immunoSEQ multiplex PCR, and TCRdb kept only the in-frame ones, dropping some. The V and J calls and clone size are taken from that table; D and trimming were inferred from the DNA. The table lists some 300,000 clones, 90% of them singletons.

The chain employs TRBV6-6 and TRBJ1-1, with 11 positions matching TRBD1. Specimen: peripheral blood. The TCR sequence derives from a woman in her forties or fifties with COVID-19, enrolled during active disease. CDR3 coding DNA: TGTGCCAGCAGACCCGGGACAGGGGGAGTCACTGAAGCTTTCTTT. Translation: CASRPGTGGVTEAFF.